What follows is one TCR beta chain and its context. Its binding antigen is unknown. The record has no base qualities; no much larger clone is one base away. This record comes from a study of blood T cell repertoires in COVID-19 (dated by TCRdb to 2018 to 2020). Concerning the study at large: Samples from collaborators originated in the United States, Italy and Spain and spanned both the acute and convalescent phases of COVID-19. The prospective study material was composed of cDNA or gDNA derived from T cells, B-cell-depleted T cells, or PBMCs. The dataset comprised deeply sampled blood TCRbeta repertoires from subjects exposed to, actively infected with, or recovered from COVID-19. A freely available public database, intended as a resource for researchers studying the immune response to SARS-CoV-2, is where the repertoires were released. Samples were obtained from the ongoing ImmuneRACE study (first 160 participants) and from some 1,200 subjects provided by 6 global collaborators. Sample metadata almost always included a de-identified subject ID, COVID-19 status, age in years and sex. Where available, HLA class I and class II types were obtained from metadata supplied by the sample provider rather than from assay-based typing. The study at large found these results: Clinical and demographic metadata were provided uncurated, with the amount varying by source and participant.

TCRbeta CDR3 regions were amplified from genomic DNA using the immunoSEQ Assay, a bias-controlled multiplex PCR. From the authors' description of their analysis: The number of nucleated cells in each sample was estimated from the amplification of reference gene primers within the assay. To quantify the absolute abundance of each unique TCRbeta CDR3 rearrangement, sequence reads were collapsed and filtered. For each sample, productive Simpson clonality was calculated as the square root of Simpson's diversity index over productive rearrangements. Imported from immuneACCESS, the table was reduced by TCRdb to in-frame sequences with V and J called. These copies leave out some clones; in studies compared against another copy, an unresolved V gene accounts for under half, and the cause of the remainder is not known. The D gene and trimming were derived from the DNA, and the V and J assignments and clone size from that table. The sample table records fewer than 250,000 clones; around 83% of these occur just once. The ten most abundant clones make up just under 7.5% of the sample.

V lost 5 bases and J lost 6 bases, and the count of bases not matched to a germline gene is 10. The CDR3 goes from the cysteine to the phenylalanine over 17 residues. Only the CDR3 portion is preserved as DNA: 51 bases, with reading frame beginning at the first base. CDR1 and CDR2 (KGHSY, FQNENV) derive from the germline V gene. Collaborating institutions collected whole blood in K2EDTA tubes following their own protocols. For TCRbeta analysis, collaborators shipped samples as frozen whole blood, isolated PBMCs, or DNA extracted from either of those sample types. The V gene is TRBV16 and the J gene is TRBJ2-2, and TRBD2 matches 12 of the central bases. Sequenced input: peripheral blood. The clonotype originates from a woman aged 50 to 60 with acute or convalescent COVID-19. The CDR3 has the sequence CASSETSGGRGSGELFF. The DNA is as follows: TGTGCCAGCAGCGAGACTAGCGGGGGCCGAGGATCCGGGGAGCTGTTTTTT.